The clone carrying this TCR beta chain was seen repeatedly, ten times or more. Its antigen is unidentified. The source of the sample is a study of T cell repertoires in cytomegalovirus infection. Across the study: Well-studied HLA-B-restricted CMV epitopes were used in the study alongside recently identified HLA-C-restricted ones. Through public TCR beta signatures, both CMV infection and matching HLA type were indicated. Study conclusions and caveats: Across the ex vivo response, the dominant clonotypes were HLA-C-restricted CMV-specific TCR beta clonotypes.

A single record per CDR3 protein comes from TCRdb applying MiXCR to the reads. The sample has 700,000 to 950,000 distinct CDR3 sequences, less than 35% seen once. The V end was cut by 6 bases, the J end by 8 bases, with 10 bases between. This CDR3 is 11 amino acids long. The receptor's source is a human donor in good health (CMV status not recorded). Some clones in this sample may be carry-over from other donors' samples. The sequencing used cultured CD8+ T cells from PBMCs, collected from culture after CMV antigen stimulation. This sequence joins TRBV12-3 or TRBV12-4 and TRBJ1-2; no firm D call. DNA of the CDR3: TGTGCCAGCAGGGGTCTTGAGGGCTACACCTTC. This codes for CASRGLEGYTF.